The rows below give T cell receptor beta chains drawn from one sample of a study of T-cell memory formation after mild COVID-19. TCRdb recomputed calls from the 5' RACE reads with MiXCR, one row per CDR3 protein. The repertoire holds 350,000 to 400,000 distinct CDR3 sequences, with 14% as singletons. The sequenced sample was PBMCs or a T cell subset sorted from them (not recorded which). These TCRs come from a man aged 18 to 29 who had mild COVID-19 (a few samples of this study predate the infection). Cell type and time point are not known. Each CDR3 is given with its conserved first and last residue. Each record gives: CDR3 DNA, CDR3 protein, V gene, J gene, clone size, D gene. The D gene is left open where the match is weak. Clone size is stated in some rows and not others, as once, few, many or a class when expanded.

TGTGCCAGCATCACAACCGGCTCCTACAATGAGCAGTTCTTC	CASITTGSYNEQFF	TRBV7-9	TRBJ2-1	few	NA
TGTGCCAGCGCGACAGGGACCCTCCGGGACTCTGGGGCCAACGTCCTGACTTTC	CASATGTLRDSGANVLTF	TRBV6-2/TRBV6-3	TRBJ2-6	NA	TRBD1
TGTGCCAGCAGTTACGGAAGGATGAACACTGAAGCTTTCTTT	CASSYGRMNTEAFF	TRBV6-5	TRBJ1-1	NA	NA
TGCGCCAGCAGCCGCACAGCGCAGGGGTCGGGTACCGGGGAGCTGTTTTTT	CASSRTAQGSGTGELFF	TRBV4-1	TRBJ2-2	NA	NA
TGTGCCAGCAGTTACGCTAATGGGGTTCCCTATGGCTACACCTTC	CASSYANGVPYGYTF	TRBV6-5	TRBJ1-2	NA	NA
TGTGCCAGCAGCAGGAGGCCAGCCCCTGGGGCCAACGTCCTGACTTTC	CASSRRPAPGANVLTF	TRBV9	TRBJ2-6	few	NA
TGTGCCAGCAGTTTACTATCGGACAGCATGAACACTGAAGCTTTCTTT	CASSLLSDSMNTEAFF	TRBV28	TRBJ1-1	many	NA
TGTGCCAGCAGCTTAGTTAGCGGGGGCCTCTACGAGCAGTACTTC	CASSLVSGGLYEQYF	TRBV7-2	TRBJ2-7	NA	TRBD2
TGTGCCAGCAGCCTCCGGACAGGTGGAAGCACCGGGGAGCTGTTTTTT	CASSLRTGGSTGELFF	TRBV12-3/TRBV12-4	TRBJ2-2	NA	TRBD1
TGTGCCATCAGTGGGACAGCTCCTGAGCAGTTCTTC	CAISGTAPEQFF	TRBV10-3	TRBJ2-1	many	NA
TGCGCCAGCAGCCCGTACGAGGGTCTTACCACTGAAGCTTTCTTT	CASSPYEGLTTEAFF	TRBV4-3	TRBJ1-1	many	NA
TGTGCCAGCGCTCCGGGGGATCGTATGTCCTACGAGCAGTACTTC	CASAPGDRMSYEQYF	TRBV16	TRBJ2-7	NA	NA
TGTGCCAGCAGTTACTCGAGAAGGGGTGGACAGCCCCAGCATTTT	CASSYSRRGGQPQHF	TRBV6-5	TRBJ1-5	few	NA
TGTGCCAGCAGACCCCGCGGAGGGGAGGTTTACGAGCAGTACTTC	CASRPRGGEVYEQYF	TRBV12-3/TRBV12-4	TRBJ2-7	NA	NA
TGTGCCATCAGTGAGTCGAGAGGTGATCAGCCCCAGCATTTT	CAISESRGDQPQHF	TRBV10-3	TRBJ1-5	few	NA
TGTGCCAGCAGCCCTTCGGGGGGGCGAGAGACCCAGTACTTC	CASSPSGGRETQYF	TRBV11-2	TRBJ2-5	many	TRBD2
TGCAGTGCCCAGATCACTGGACAGGCTAGCTATGGCTACACCTTC	CSAQITGQASYGYTF	TRBV20-1	TRBJ1-2	NA	TRBD1
TGCGCCAGCAGCTTGTGGGGGGAAGGAGGTCAGCCCCAGCATTTT	CASSLWGEGGQPQHF	TRBV5-1	TRBJ1-5	few	NA
TGTGCCAGTAGTATGGACGGTAATAGCAATCAGCCCCAGCATTTT	CASSMDGNSNQPQHF	TRBV19	TRBJ1-5	many	NA
TGTGCCGGGCGGCAGAAGACCGGGGAGCTGTTTTTT	CAGRQKTGELFF	TRBV30	TRBJ2-2	few	NA
TGTGCCAGCAGCGAGACGCGGCGCGGGACCGGGGAGCTGTTTTTT	CASSETRRGTGELFF	TRBV9	TRBJ2-2	NA	NA
TGTGCCAGCACCCCACAGGGAGGGAACACTGAAGCTTTCTTT	CASTPQGGNTEAFF	TRBV12-3/TRBV12-4	TRBJ1-1	NA	NA
TGCGCCAGCAGCGTGGACCAGAACACTGAAGCTTTCTTT	CASSVDQNTEAFF	TRBV5-1	TRBJ1-1	NA	NA
TGTGCCAGCAGTTACCGAGGGGGCATAGGGACTGAAGCTTTCTTT	CASSYRGGIGTEAFF	TRBV6-5	TRBJ1-1	many	TRBD1
TGCGCCAGCAGCCAGGGAGCGGGGGGGATTGAGCAGTTCTTC	CASSQGAGGIEQFF	TRBV4-3	TRBJ2-1	NA	TRBD2
TGTGCCAGCAGCCCCGACCCCCGGACAGGGGGTTCCTACAATGAGCAGTTCTTC	CASSPDPRTGGSYNEQFF	TRBV11-2	TRBJ2-1	few	TRBD1
TGTGCCAGCAGCTTAGAGACTGACAGCCACAATCAGCCCCAGCATTTT	CASSLETDSHNQPQHF	TRBV7-6	TRBJ1-5	few	NA
TGCAGCGTTGAGGTCCTAGCGGACAATGAGCAGTTCTTC	CSVEVLADNEQFF	TRBV29-1	TRBJ2-1	many	TRBD2
TGTGCCAGCAGCGTAGTGGCTAGCGGGGCTACAGATACGCAGTATTTT	CASSVVASGATDTQYF	TRBV9	TRBJ2-3	NA	TRBD2
TGTGCCAGCGGGGACCAGGGCACAGATACGCAGTATTTT	CASGDQGTDTQYF	TRBV6-5	TRBJ2-3	many	NA
TGTGCCAGCAGTCACTACAGGGGGGCAACTAATGAAAAACTGTTTTTT	CASSHYRGATNEKLFF	TRBV28	TRBJ1-4	few	TRBD1
TGTGCCATCAGGGAGAGGGATACGCAGTATTTT	CAIRERDTQYF	TRBV10-3	TRBJ2-3	many	NA
TGTGCCAGTCTCCCCCAGGCCTTCAACACTGAAGCTTTCTTT	CASLPQAFNTEAFF	TRBV28	TRBJ1-1	NA	NA
TGTGCCAGCAGCTTCGGGACAAGTAGGGTAGATACGCAGTATTTT	CASSFGTSRVDTQYF	TRBV7-2	TRBJ2-3	many	NA
TGTGCCAGCAGCATTTCGGGCAGCTCTGGAAACACCATATATTTT	CASSISGSSGNTIYF	TRBV5-5	TRBJ1-3	few	NA
TGTGCCAGTAGGGTACAGGGAAATCCGCTGCTGGAGCAGTTCTTC	CASRVQGNPLLEQFF	TRBV19	TRBJ2-1	NA	NA
TGTGCCAGCCGAGGATATGATGGGCTCAGGGGGACCGGAGCTTTCTTT	CASRGYDGLRGTGAFF	TRBV12-3/TRBV12-4	TRBJ1-1	NA	TRBD1
TGTGCCAGCAGCCCGAGAGGAGGGGGTAATCAGCCCCAGCATTTT	CASSPRGGGNQPQHF	TRBV7-9	TRBJ1-5	many	NA
TGTGCCACGGACGGACAGGGTCGGGGCTACACCTTC	CATDGQGRGYTF	TRBV6-1	TRBJ1-2	many	TRBD1
TGTGCCAGCGGACTAGGGGGCGGAGAGACCCAGTACTTC	CASGLGGGETQYF	TRBV7-9	TRBJ2-5	NA	NA